These T cell receptor beta chains were read from a single sample in a study of T cells after yellow fever vaccination. TCRdb re-called the 5' RACE reads with MiXCR, one entry per CDR3 protein. The sample lists about 30,000 distinct CDR3 sequences; 4% to 4.5% were seen once. Source: CD8+ T cells sorted from PBMCs, taken 5 days after the yellow fever booster vaccination. These TCRs come from a man aged 30 to 39 who received the YFV17D yellow fever vaccine. The CDR3 runs from the conserved cysteine through the conserved F or W. Each record gives: J gene, V gene, D gene, CDR3 protein. The D gene is left open where the match is weak.

>TRBJ2-7|TRBV18|TRBD1
CASSSTDGTDYYEQYF
>TRBJ2-3|TRBV24-1|TRBD2
CATSSGGATDTQYF
>TRBJ2-1|TRBV7-6|NA
CASSLEREQFF
>TRBJ2-1|TRBV5-1|TRBD1
CASSLTTGTYNEQFF
>TRBJ2-7|TRBV12-3/TRBV12-4|TRBD1
CASSIISGDRGGYEQYF
>TRBJ2-1|TRBV20-1|TRBD2
CSASFSGSSYNEQFF
>TRBJ2-7|TRBV28|NA
CASTFDTTSSYEQYF
>TRBJ2-1|TRBV27|TRBD2
CASLLAGKNEQFF
>TRBJ2-5|TRBV5-1|TRBD1
CASSLVPGQQETQYF
>TRBJ1-1|TRBV7-9|NA
CASSGWDTNTEAFF
>TRBJ2-1|TRBV2|TRBD2
CASSEPLLAGANEQFF
>TRBJ2-3|TRBV5-1|TRBD2
CASSGLAGGTDTQYF
>TRBJ2-7|TRBV29-1|NA
CSVGGTEVSTYEQYF
>TRBJ2-7|TRBV6-5|TRBD2
CASSYPSGSNLYF
>TRBJ2-5|TRBV19|NA
CAGCSCGPLKETQYF
>TRBJ2-2|TRBV29-1|TRBD1
CSVEDQGQGATGELFF
>TRBJ2-1|TRBV7-9|NA
CASSRGYNEQFF